These 10 T cell receptor beta chains share one sample of origin, sequenced in a study of shared clonotypes between healthy human individuals. Sequenced by immunoSEQ multiplex PCR; TCRdb stores in-frame clones only, minus some. The data contain around 980,000 clones, about four fifths of them singletons. What was sequenced was memory CD4+ T cells from PBMCs. Documented subset: CD45RA-negative fraction. Source of these receptors: a man in his late teens or twenties in good health. Some clones in this sample may be carry-over from other donors' samples.

This clone has more than one count but fewer than ten. The chain carries TRBV30 and TRBJ1-4, with D unclear. The germline V gene encodes CDR1 GTSNPN and CDR2 SVGIG (reference sequence). The length of the CDR3 is 11 residues. Trimming took 3 bases from V and 8 from J, leaving 7 bases between them. In DNA, the CDR3 is TGTGCCTGGAGACATCCCGAAAAACTGTTTTTT. This sequence encodes CAWRHPEKLFF.

As to this clone: The same CDR3 also results from other DNA sequences found in this sample. The rearrangement links TRBV5-6 to TRBJ2-1; D unresolved. Germline CDR1 and CDR2: SGHDT and YYEEEE. CDR3 length equals 11 residues. With 3 bases removed from V and 7 bases from J, the gap between germline ends came to 5 bases. The CDR3 DNA reads TGTGCCAGCAGCTGGTATAATGAGCAGTTCTTC. Translating it yields CASSWYNEQFF.

The V gene is TRBV4-2, the J gene TRBJ2-1; D possibly corresponds to TRBD2 (7 bases). This CDR3 is built from 15 residues. The germline gives CDR1 LGHNA, CDR2 YNFKEQ. V shed 8 bases and J shed 5 bases, with 19 bases lying between them. The CDR3 reads CASLHSAGAHNEQFF. DNA for the CDR3: TGTGCCAGCCTCCACTCCGCGGGGGCTCACAATGAGCAGTTCTTC.

In nucleotides, the CDR3 is TGTGCCAGCAGCGTGACTAGCGGGATTGTAAATGAGCAGTTCTTC. Its translation is CASSVTSGIVNEQFF. The rearrangement links TRBV9 to TRBJ2-1; 11 bases fit TRBD2. CDR3 size: 15 residues. Trimming cost V 2 bases and J 7 bases; bases outside gene matches: 5. CDR1 SGDLS and CDR2 YYNGEE come from the germline V gene.

The chain joins TRBV9 to TRBJ2-7; D gene ambiguous. V gave up 2 bases and J gave up 0 bases, with 12 bases separating them. Germline CDR1 SGDLS, CDR2 YYNGEE. The CDR3 covers 15 residues. The CDR3 nucleotides are TGTGCCAGCAGCGTTAGCCCCCAAAGCTCCTACGAGCAGTACTTC. The encoded protein is CASSVSPQSSYEQYF.

The chain links TRBV7-7 to TRBJ2-1, with a weak D call TRBD2 (5 bases). In germline, CDR1 is SSHAT, CDR2 FNYEAQ (reference sequence). Trimming took 5 bases from V and 7 from J, leaving 12 bases between them. CDR3 length: 13 residues. The CDR3 DNA reads TGTGCCAGCAGCCATGCTGGCGGGAATGAGCAGTTCTTC. As protein: CASSHAGGNEQFF.

This clone was counted a single time. The rearrangement links TRBV28 to TRBJ1-2; D not resolved. Per germline, CDR1 MDHEN and CDR2 SYDVKM. V shed 5 bases and J shed 8 bases, with 18 bases lying between them. CDR3 size: 14 residues. The CDR3 nucleotides are TGTGCCAGCAGTCGACTCGGGTCCCCTAGGGGCTACACCTTC. This sequence encodes CASSRLGSPRGYTF.

The genes are TRBV25-1 and TRBJ2-2, with D hard to call. Germline V gene lookup returns CDR1 MGHDK and CDR2 SYGVNS. Trimming shortened V by 5 bases and J by 7 bases, and 17 bases separated the two germline ends. The CDR3 loop spans 15 amino acids. CDR3 sequence reads: CASSRIGLNGGELFF. Here the CDR3 DNA reads TGTGCCAGCAGTCGAATAGGGTTAAATGGCGGGGAGCTGTTTTTT.

The rearrangement uses TRBV6-6 and TRBJ1-2; D is possibly TRBD1 (5 bases). This CDR3 contains 13 residues. Germline V gene data show CDR1 as MNHNY and CDR2 as SVGAGI (reference sequence). The V and J ends lost 2 bases and 8 bases respectively, with 12 bases between them. CDR3 sequence: CASSYNPGGGYTF. CDR3 nucleotide sequence: TGTGCCAGCAGTTACAACCCCGGGGGGGGCTACACCTTC.

The J gene is TRBJ1-1, the V gene TRBV7-9; 7 bases map to TRBD1. This CDR3 comprises 15 residues. Trimming took 5 bases from V and 3 from J; bases not matched to a gene: 9. CDR1 and CDR2 (germline): SEHNR, FQNEAQ (reference sequence). CDR3 region: CASSAWDRTYTEAFF. CDR3 nucleotide sequence: TGTGCCAGCAGCGCCTGGGACAGAACTTACACTGAAGCTTTCTTT.